This is a list of T cell receptor beta chains from one sample in a study of regulatory T cells in long-lasting Graves disease. Each CDR3 protein is one row after TCRdb ran MiXCR on the multiplex PCR reads. The sample lists under 700,000 distinct CDR3 sequences, roughly 15% occurring once. The sample also formed part of further work on T cells in Graves' hyperthyroidism and ophthalmopathy.

Material: peripheral blood mononuclear cells (PBMCs), obtained at new diagnosis, from a patient treated with antithyroid drugs. The source is a woman aged 35 to 60 with Graves disease. Each CDR3 is given with its conserved first and last residue. D genes are given only for firm matches. A row's size may be missing; if present it is once, few, many or a size class.

many,.,TRBJ1-1,TRBV12-3/TRBV12-4,CASSLRGWAEAFF,TGTGCCAGCAGTTTGCGGGGGTGGGCTGAAGCTTTCTTT
many,.,TRBJ2-2,TRBV19,CASDQAALGELFF,TGTGCCAGTGACCAGGCTGCCTTGGGGGAGCTGTTTTTT
many,.,TRBJ1-2,TRBV9,CASSRDQDYGYTF,TGTGCCAGCAGCAGGGATCAGGACTATGGCTACACCTTC
few,TRBD1,TRBJ2-3,TRBV6-1,CASSEAWQGAPNTQYF,TGTGCCAGCAGTGAAGCTTGGCAGGGGGCGCCGAATACGCAGTATTTT
many,.,TRBJ2-3,TRBV20-1,CSAKILRGAITDTQYF,TGCAGTGCTAAAATCCTTCGGGGGGCCATTACAGATACGCAGTATTTT
few,TRBD1,TRBJ2-5,TRBV10-3,CAISDPTGGYEETQYF,TGTGCCATCAGTGATCCGACAGGGGGCTATGAGGAGACCCAGTACTTC
many,.,TRBJ1-2,TRBV7-9,CASSPWTHGYTF,TGTGCCAGCAGCCCCTGGACGCATGGCTACACCTTC
many,.,TRBJ2-7,TRBV11-2,CASSLGGVPYEQYF,TGTGCCAGCAGCTTAGGAGGGGTCCCCTACGAGCAGTACTTC
.,.,TRBJ1-1,TRBV19,CASSKNRVNTEAFF,TGTGCCAGTAGTAAGAACAGGGTGAACACTGAAGCTTTCTTT
.,TRBD1,TRBJ2-5,TRBV6-1,CVARDRSQETQYF,TGTGTGGCTAGGGACAGATCCCAAGAGACCCAGTACTTC
many,TRBD1,TRBJ2-5,TRBV2,CASSEDRVETQYF,TGTGCCAGCAGTGAGGACAGGGTTGAGACCCAGTACTTC
.,.,TRBJ1-5,TRBV7-4,CASSSGRPYSNQPQHF,TGTGCCAGCAGCTCCGGACGCCCCTATAGCAATCAGCCCCAGCATTTT
many,.,TRBJ1-2,TRBV12-3/TRBV12-4,CASTYSGTQGRHGYTF,TGTGCCAGCACCTATAGCGGGACACAAGGACGACATGGCTACACCTTC
.,.,TRBJ1-2,TRBV6-2/TRBV6-3,CASSYGLHDYTF,TGTGCCAGCAGTTATGGTCTGCACGACTACACCTTC